A single sample is the source of the 31 T cell receptor beta chains below, sequenced in a study of OX40 agonist ivuxolimab in advanced cancers. Sequencing was performed with immunoSEQ multiplex PCR; in TCRdb, only in-frame clones are kept and a portion is missing. The repertoire includes under 13,000 clones, approximately 84% of them detected once, and less than 20% sits in the top ten. The sample consisted of CD4+ or CD8+ T cells sorted from blood, taken in a trial of the OX40 agonist ivuxolimab. The receptors stem from an adult with an advanced solid tumor such as melanoma, head and neck, liver or kidney cancer.

This clone was picked up one time. The chain couples TRBV6-5 to TRBJ2-1; D unresolved. The CDR3 totals 12 residues. The V gene's germline CDR1 is MNHEY and CDR2 SVGAGI. Deletions cut 0 bases from V and 6 bases from J, with 3 bases between. The CDR3 coding sequence is TGTGCCAGCAGTTACTCTTCCAATGAGCAGTTCTTC. Translated, it gives CASSYSSNEQFF.

This chain joins TRBV11-2 and TRBJ2-3; no firm D call. V lost 2 bases, J lost 6 bases, and 9 bases lay in between. Germline CDR1 reads SGHAT; CDR2 reads FQNNGV. The CDR3 length is 13 residues. The CDR3 is CASSLFSGDTQYF. CDR3 bases: TGTGCCAGCAGCTTATTCAGTGGGGATACGCAGTATTTT. The entire variable domain, with the rest obtained from reference TRBV11-2 and TRBJ2-3, is as follows: EAGVAQSPRYKIIEKRQSVAFWCNPISGHATLYWYQQILGQGPKLLIQFQNNGVVDDSQLPKDRFSAERLKGVDSTLKIQPAKLEDSAVYLCASSLFSGDTQYFGPGTRLTVL.

The chain recombines TRBV6-1 with TRBJ2-7, with TRBD2 matching over 8 bases. J lost 0 bases, V lost 7 bases, and 5 bases had no gene match. CDR3 size: 14 residues. CDR1 MNHNS and CDR2 SASEGT come from the germline V gene. CDR3 nucleotides: TGTGCCAGCATAAGGCTAGCGGGCTCCTACGAGCAGTACTTC. Translating gives CASIRLAGSYEQYF.

The chain combines TRBV5-4 with TRBJ2-2; D is ambiguous. The CDR3 has 14 residues. The V end lost 2 bases, the J end lost 3 bases, and 8 bases lay between the germline ends. Germline-derived CDR1 and CDR2 are SGHNT and YYREEE (reference sequence). CDR3 coding DNA: TGTGCCAGCAGCTTAGAGACCGACACCGGGGAGCTGTTTTTT. Translation gives CASSLETDTGELFF. Variable domain in full (rest from reference TRBV5-4 and TRBJ2-2): ETGVTQSPTHLIKTRGQQVTLRCSSQSGHNTVSWYQQALGQGPQFIFQYYREEENGRGNFPPRFSGLQFPNYSSELNVNALELDDSALYLCASSLETDTGELFFGEGSRLTVL.

The gene calls are TRBV4-1 and TRBJ1-2; maybe TRBD1 (6 bases). The CDR3 covers 14 residues. Germline assignment: CDR1 MGHRA and CDR2 YSYEKL. V lost 0 bases to trimming and J lost 8 bases, with 13 bases between them. The CDR3 protein is CASSQEKAGDGYTF. CDR3 in DNA: TGCGCCAGCAGCCAAGAGAAGGCAGGGGACGGCTACACCTTC.

This clone was recorded a few times. The CDR3 here is CASSAHAGNTGELFF. For the CDR3, the DNA is TGCGCCAGCAGTGCTCATGCGGGGAACACCGGGGAGCTGTTTTTT. The rearrangement links TRBV4-1 to TRBJ2-2; tentative D call: TRBD2 (5 bases). This CDR3 is 15 amino acids long. Between the trimmed V and J ends, which lost 6 bases and 1 base, there was a span of 12 bases. From germline, CDR1 is MGHRA and CDR2 YSYEKL.

This clone showed up just once. The chain combines TRBV5-1 with TRBJ2-7; D may be TRBD2 (6 bases). The CDR3 consists of 16 residues. Germline V gene data show CDR1 as SGHRS and CDR2 as YFSETQ. V was pared by 0 bases and J by 2 bases, with 15 bases between. The CDR3 here is CASSLASGVLPYEQYF. In nucleotides, the CDR3 is TGCGCCAGCAGCTTGGCATCGGGGGTCCTTCCCTACGAGCAGTACTTC.

The genes are TRBV20-1 and TRBJ2-7; D might be TRBD1 (5 bases). V was clipped by 5 bases and J by 5 bases, with 10 bases between them. The length of the CDR3 is 11 residues. The germline V gene has CDR1 DFQATT and CDR2 SNEGSKA (reference sequence). CDR3 in DNA: TGCAGTGCTGGAACAGGAGACGAGCAGTACTTC. Residues: CSAGTGDEQYF.

This clone came up a few times. The gene calls are TRBV5-8 and TRBJ2-1, with 9 positions matching TRBD1. The J segment lost 8 bases and the V segment lost 3 bases, leaving 15 bases of the junction unmatched. This CDR3 comprises 17 residues. CDR1 and CDR2 (germline): SGHTS, YDEGEE. The CDR3 DNA follows: TGTGCCAGCAGCTCCATCCGTCTACAGGGGGCTAGCGATGAGCAGTTCTTC. Its protein is CASSSIRLQGASDEQFF.

This chain joins TRBV6-1 and TRBJ2-3; unclear D gene. With 1 base removed from V and 2 bases from J, the gap between germline ends came to 7 bases. Germline loops: CDR1 MNHNS, CDR2 SASEGT. The CDR3 spans 14 residues. The CDR3 region has the DNA TGTGCCAGCAGTGAAGTTCTCCCCACAGATACGCAGTATTTT. Translation gives CASSEVLPTDTQYF.

By share of the sample, this clone is medium-sized. The chain combines TRBV5-6 with TRBJ2-1, with TRBD1 as a possible D gene (5 bases). This CDR3 spans 15 amino acids. Germline CDR1 SGHDT, CDR2 YYEEEE. V was shortened by 4 bases and J by 4 bases, with 15 bases between the two germline ends. The CDR3: CASSPPPRGYNEQFF. DNA of the CDR3: TGTGCCAGCAGCCCTCCCCCTAGGGGATACAATGAGCAGTTCTTC.

The gene calls are TRBV15 and TRBJ2-7; D ambiguous. Germline V gives CDR1 LNHNV, CDR2 YYDKDF (reference sequence). V was cut by 0 bases and J by 2 bases, with 14 bases left in between. The CDR3 sequence is 16 residues long. The DNA for the CDR3 is TGTGCCACCAGCAGAGATCTGGGCACCCACCCCTACGAGCAGTACTTC. It is translated as CATSRDLGTHPYEQYF. Filled out from reference TRBV15 and TRBJ2-7, the complete variable domain reads DAMVIQNPRYQVTQFGKPVTLSCSQTLNHNVMYWYQQKSSQAPKLLFHYYDKDFNNEADTPDNFQSRRPNTSFCFLDIRSPGLGDTAMYLCATSRDLGTHPYEQYFGPGTRLTVT.

J is TRBJ2-1 and V is TRBV13, with no clear D. CDR1 is PRHDT, CDR2 FYEKMQ, per germline (reference sequence). V shed 6 bases and J shed 0 bases, with 12 bases lying between them. The length of the CDR3 is 15 residues. The chain's CDR3 is CASRGPQSSYNEQFF. The CDR3 DNA reads TGTGCCAGCAGGGGTCCGCAAAGCTCCTACAATGAGCAGTTCTTC. Looking up the rest from reference TRBV13 and TRBJ2-1 gives the full variable domain: AAGVIQSPRHLIKEKRETATLKCYPIPRHDTVYWYQQGPGQDPQFLISFYEKMQSDKGSIPDRFSAQQFSDYHSELNMSSLELGDSALYFCASRGPQSSYNEQFFGPGTRLTVL.

The chain couples TRBV7-2 to TRBJ2-7, with D hard to call. Trimming left V 2 bases short and J 1 base short, with 6 bases between. Germline V lookup: CDR1 SGHTA, CDR2 FQGNSA. The CDR3 spans 13 residues. The CDR3 loop reads CASSLTLSYEQYF. The CDR3 bases are TGTGCCAGCAGCTTAACACTGTCCTACGAGCAGTACTTC.

The chain is built from TRBV21-1 and TRBJ2-5; the listed D gene, TRBD2, was not tested against the DNA. TRBV21-1 constitutes a pseudogene. CDR3 length equals 16 residues. The CDR3 sequence: CASSKARRGLQETQYF. CDR3 DNA: TGTGCCAGCAGCAAAGCGCGGCGGGGTTTACAAGAGACCCAGTACTTC.

This clone came up once. J is TRBJ2-5 and V is TRBV11-3; TRBD2 aligns across 11 bases. From germline, CDR1 is SGHNT and CDR2 YENEEA. The CDR3 consists of 15 residues. The junction had 4 bases not matched to a gene; V was cut back by 5 bases and J by 2 bases. CDR3 in amino acids: CASSVSGREQETQYF. The CDR3 nucleotides read TGTGCCAGCAGCGTTAGCGGGAGGGAACAAGAGACCCAGTACTTC.

The genes are TRBV27 and TRBJ2-3, with 8 bases identical to TRBD2. This CDR3 comprises 16 residues. With 6 bases clipped from V and 2 bases from J, the junction kept 10 bases outside the gene matches. The germline V gene has CDR1 MNHEY and CDR2 SMNVEV (reference sequence). CDR3 bases: TGTGCCAGCAGATTAGCGGGGTTCACTTCCACAGATACGCAGTATTTT. Amino acid sequence: CASRLAGFTSTDTQYF.

The rearrangement uses TRBV4-2 and TRBJ1-1; D not certain. The CDR3 totals 13 residues. Trimming stripped 5 bases from V and 11 bases from J, with 18 bases between. Germline V gives CDR1 LGHNA, CDR2 YNFKEQ. The CDR3 DNA reads TGTGCCAGCAGCATCCTCAGTTCCGGGTCGGCTTTCTTT. Its protein is CASSILSSGSAFF.

The genes are TRBV27 and TRBJ1-4; D gene uncertain. The germline gives CDR1 MNHEY, CDR2 SMNVEV (reference sequence). The V and J ends lost 3 bases and 6 bases respectively, with 11 bases between them. The CDR3 has 14 residues. In DNA, the CDR3 is TGTGCCAGCAGTTTTGGTAGAAGGGATGAAAAACTGTTTTTT. Translated, it gives CASSFGRRDEKLFF.

The gene calls are TRBV2 and TRBJ2-1; 10 bases are shared with TRBD1. CDR3 length equals 16 residues. Germline CDR1 is SNHLY and CDR2 is FYNNEI. Trimming removed 0 bases from V and 5 bases from J; junction bases left unmatched: 4. The CDR3 DNA is TGTGCCAGCAGTGAAGCGACCGGGACAGGGGACAATGAGCAGTTCTTC. It encodes CASSEATGTGDNEQFF.

By share, this clone counts as large. CDR3 loop: CASSAFSNSNQPQHF. Written as DNA, the CDR3 is TGTGCCAGCAGTGCATTCAGCAATAGCAATCAGCCCCAGCATTTT. The chain joins TRBV27 to TRBJ1-5; no definite D call. Trimming removed 5 bases at V and 0 bases at J, with 11 bases between. The germline V gene has CDR1 MNHEY and CDR2 SMNVEV (reference sequence). The CDR3 has 15 amino acids.

This clone was detected only a few times. This sequence joins TRBV6-1 and TRBJ1-6; D gene ambiguous. The CDR3 loop spans 15 amino acids. V shed 6 bases and J shed 10 bases, with 19 bases lying between them. Per the germline V gene, CDR1 is MNHNS and CDR2 is SASEGT. This CDR3 reads CASRDLVGGGSPLHF. The CDR3 nucleotides are TGTGCCAGCAGGGACCTTGTTGGCGGAGGGTCACCCCTCCACTTT.

The genes are TRBV5-6 and TRBJ1-5; TRBD1 matches at 8 bases. V lost 0 bases to trimming and J lost 5 bases; unmatched junction nucleotides: 7. Germline assignment: CDR1 SGHDT and CDR2 YYEEEE. This CDR3 is built from 16 residues. The CDR3 DNA reads TGTGCCAGCAGCTTGGCCGAGCAGGGGGCTTATCAGCCCCAGCATTTT. It encodes CASSLAEQGAYQPQHF.

The chain couples TRBV7-2 to TRBJ1-1; D perhaps matches TRBD1 (5 bases). This CDR3 is built from 13 residues. Trimming left V 4 bases short and J 3 bases short, with 9 bases between. Per germline, CDR1 SGHTA and CDR2 FQGNSA. DNA for the CDR3: TGTGCCAGCAGCTGGTACAGGTACACTGAAGCTTTCTTT. This encodes CASSWYRYTEAFF.

The genes are TRBV27 and TRBJ1-1, with 10 bases matching TRBD1. This CDR3 spans 14 amino acids. Germline loops: CDR1 MNHEY, CDR2 SMNVEV (reference sequence). V shed 4 bases, J shed 4 bases, and the junction held 3 bases outside the gene matches. Here the CDR3 DNA reads TGTGCCAGCAGTTGGGACAGGGGCGGCACTGAAGCTTTCTTT. Amino acid sequence: CASSWDRGGTEAFF.

V usage is TRBV7-9 and J usage is TRBJ1-6; TRBD1 aligns across 9 bases. V lost 6 bases, J lost 8 bases, and 8 bases stayed unmatched. CDR3 length: 15 residues. Germline V CDR1 and CDR2: SEHNR, FQNEAQ (reference sequence). CDR3 loop: CASSSTGGGYSPLHF. The CDR3 bases are TGTGCCAGCAGTTCAACAGGGGGCGGTTATTCACCCCTCCACTTT.

The gene calls are TRBV27 and TRBJ1-5; D possibly corresponds to TRBD1 (6 bases). Germline V lookup: CDR1 MNHEY, CDR2 SMNVEV (reference sequence). Trimming left V 5 bases short and J 7 bases short, with 15 bases between. The CDR3 is made up of 14 amino acids. CDR3 sequence: CASSARGDGQPQHF. CDR3 DNA sequence: TGTGCCAGCAGTGCCAGGGGTGATGGACAGCCCCAGCATTTT.

The chain recombines TRBV5-4 with TRBJ2-7, with no clear D. V was trimmed by 0 bases and J by 0 bases, leaving 4 bases between them. The CDR3 has 13 amino acids. Germline CDR1 is SGHNT and CDR2 is YYREEE (reference sequence). CDR3 sequence (DNA): TGTGCCAGCAGCTTGGAAGCCTCCTACGAGCAGTACTTC. It codes for CASSLEASYEQYF.

V and J are TRBV6-1 and TRBJ2-7; perhaps TRBD1 as D (7 bases). The CDR3 extends over 15 amino acids. Germline V gene data show CDR1 as MNHNS and CDR2 as SASEGT. V lost 1 base and J 2 bases, leaving 12 bases between the germline ends. CDR3 protein: CASSEDQGGAYEQYF. CDR3 DNA: TGTGCCAGCAGTGAAGATCAGGGGGGAGCCTACGAGCAGTACTTC.

This rearrangement joins TRBV7-3 to TRBJ2-3; D unclear. The V end lost 3 bases, the J end lost 1 base, and 8 bases lay between the germline ends. Germline CDR1 SGHTA, CDR2 FQGTGA. The CDR3 is 14 amino acids. CDR3 in DNA: TGTGCCAGCAGCTTTATGGCAGGCACAGATACGCAGTATTTT. Amino acid sequence: CASSFMAGTDTQYF.

The rearrangement links TRBV5-1 to TRBJ2-7, with D unresolved. In germline, CDR1 is SGHRS, CDR2 YFSETQ. Trimming shortened V by 3 bases and J by 0 bases, and 13 bases separated the two germline ends. This CDR3 has 15 residues. The CDR3 nucleotides are TGCGCCAGCAGCTCGGATGGCAGCAACTCCTACGAGCAGTACTTC. Translation gives CASSSDGSNSYEQYF. The complete variable domain, with remaining parts taken from reference TRBV5-1 and TRBJ2-7, reads KAGVTQTPRYLIKTRGQQVTLSCSPISGHRSVSWYQQTPGQGLQFLFEYFSETQRNKGNFPGRFSGRQFSNSRSEMNVSTLELGDSALYLCASSSDGSNSYEQYFGPGTRLTVT.